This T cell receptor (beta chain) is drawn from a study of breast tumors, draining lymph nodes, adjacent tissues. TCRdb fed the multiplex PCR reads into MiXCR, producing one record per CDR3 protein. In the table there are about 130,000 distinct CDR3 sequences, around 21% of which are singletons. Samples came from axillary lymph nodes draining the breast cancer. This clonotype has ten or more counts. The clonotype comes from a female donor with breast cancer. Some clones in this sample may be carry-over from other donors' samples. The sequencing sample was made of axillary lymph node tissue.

The chain's CDR3 is CASSPGRKLTSYEQYF. CDR3 nucleotides: TGCGCCAGCAGCCCTGGACGGAAGCTAACGAGCTACGAGCAGTACTTC. The chain employs TRBV4-1 and TRBJ2-7; no firm D call. In germline, CDR1 is MGHRA, CDR2 YSYEKL. The ends were cut back, 4 bases at V and 3 bases at J, with 19 bases in the middle. The CDR3 consists of 16 residues.